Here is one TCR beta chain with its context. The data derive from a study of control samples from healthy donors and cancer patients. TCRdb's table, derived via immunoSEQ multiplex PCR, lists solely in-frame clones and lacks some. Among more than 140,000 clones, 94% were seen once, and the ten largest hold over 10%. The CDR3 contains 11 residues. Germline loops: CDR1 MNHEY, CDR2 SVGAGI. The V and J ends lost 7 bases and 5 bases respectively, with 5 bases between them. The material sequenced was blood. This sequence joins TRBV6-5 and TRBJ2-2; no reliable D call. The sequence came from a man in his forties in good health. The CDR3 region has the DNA TGTGCCAGCAAGAAAACCGGGGAGCTGTTTTTT. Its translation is CASKKTGELFF.